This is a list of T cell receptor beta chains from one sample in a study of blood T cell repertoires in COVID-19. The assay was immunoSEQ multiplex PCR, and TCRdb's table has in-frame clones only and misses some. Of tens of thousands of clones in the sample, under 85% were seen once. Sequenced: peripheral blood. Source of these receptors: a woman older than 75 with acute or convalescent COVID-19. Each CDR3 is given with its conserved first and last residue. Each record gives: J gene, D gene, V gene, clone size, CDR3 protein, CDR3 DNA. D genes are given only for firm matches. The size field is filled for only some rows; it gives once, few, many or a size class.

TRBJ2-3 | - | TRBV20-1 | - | CSASGGGSTDTQYF | TGCAGTGCTAGTGGGGGGGGCAGCACAGATACGCAGTATTTT
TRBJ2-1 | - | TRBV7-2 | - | CASSTLAGQTYNEQFF | TGTGCCAGCAGCACATTAGCGGGACAGACCTACAATGAGCAGTTCTTC
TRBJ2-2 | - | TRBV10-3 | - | CAISVAPPSTLNTGELFF | TGTGCCATCAGTGTAGCTCCTCCTAGCACATTAAACACCGGGGAGCTGTTTTTT
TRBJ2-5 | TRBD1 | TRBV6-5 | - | CASSLGTGQETQYF | TGTGCCAGCAGTCTTGGGACAGGACAAGAGACCCAGTACTTC
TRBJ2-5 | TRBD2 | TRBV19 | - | CATLAEETQYF | TGTGCCACTCTAGCGGAAGAGACCCAGTACTTC
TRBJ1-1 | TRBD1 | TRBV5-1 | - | CASSLVGTGAYTEAFF | TGCGCCAGCAGCTTGGTTGGGACAGGGGCCTACACTGAAGCTTTCTTT
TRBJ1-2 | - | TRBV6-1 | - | CASSESWGQPNYGYTF | TGTGCCAGCAGTGAATCGTGGGGGCAACCCAACTATGGCTACACCTTC
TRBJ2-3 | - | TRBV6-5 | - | CASSPLAEFTDTQYF | TGTGCCAGCAGCCCATTAGCGGAATTCACAGATACGCAGTATTTT
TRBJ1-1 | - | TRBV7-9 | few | CASSIGQYTEAFF | TGTGCCAGCAGCATTGGACAGTACACTGAAGCTTTCTTT
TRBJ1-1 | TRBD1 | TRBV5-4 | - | CASRTGTGTEAFF | TGTGCCAGCCGGACAGGGACGGGTACTGAAGCTTTCTTT
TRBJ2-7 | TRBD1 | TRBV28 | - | CASSTPGDRDEQYF | TGTGCCAGCAGTACACCTGGGGACAGGGACGAGCAGTACTTC
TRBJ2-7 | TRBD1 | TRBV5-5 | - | CASSLGGTGLFHEQYF | TGTGCCAGCAGCTTGGGTGGGACAGGGCTCTTTCACGAGCAGTACTTC
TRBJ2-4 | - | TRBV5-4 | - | CASSLGGEDIQYF | TGTGCCAGCAGCCTAGGGGGGGAAGACATTCAGTACTTC
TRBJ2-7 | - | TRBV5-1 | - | CASSLQGEQYF | TGCGCCAGCAGCTTACAGGGCGAGCAGTACTTC
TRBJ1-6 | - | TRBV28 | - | CASSFAGNNSPLHF | TGTGCCAGCAGTTTTGCGGGGAATAATTCACCCCTCCACTTT
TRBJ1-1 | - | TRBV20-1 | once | CSARDGLEAFF | TGCAGTGCTAGAGACGGACTTGAAGCTTTCTTT
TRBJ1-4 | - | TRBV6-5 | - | CASQRGGQSEKLFF | TGTGCCAGCCAGCGGGGGGGGCAGAGTGAAAAACTGTTTTTT
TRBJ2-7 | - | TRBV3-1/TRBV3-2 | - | CASSQAVAGSNYEQYF | TGTGCCAGCAGCCAAGCCGTGGCAGGGTCTAACTACGAGCAGTACTTC
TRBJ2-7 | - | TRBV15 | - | CATSRDSFPAGSYEQYF | TGTGCCACCAGCAGAGATTCGTTCCCCGCCGGCTCCTACGAGCAGTACTTC
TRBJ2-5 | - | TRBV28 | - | CASSLYGGAETQYF | TGTGCCAGCAGTTTATATGGGGGCGCGGAGACCCAGTACTTC
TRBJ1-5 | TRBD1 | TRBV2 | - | CASSTGAQPQHF | TGTGCCAGCAGTACAGGGGCCCAGCCCCAGCATTTT
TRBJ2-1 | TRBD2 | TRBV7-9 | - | CASSPWGLANNEQFF | TGTGCCAGCAGCCCGTGGGGACTAGCGAACAATGAGCAGTTCTTC
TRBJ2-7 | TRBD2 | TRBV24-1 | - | CATRPGAGGGSYEQYF | TGTGCCACCAGGCCGGGAGCGGGAGGGGGTTCCTACGAGCAGTACTTC
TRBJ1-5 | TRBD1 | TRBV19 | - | CASSFTTGASYYSNQPQHF | TGTGCCAGTAGTTTTACGACAGGGGCCTCCTATTATAGCAATCAGCCCCAGCATTTT
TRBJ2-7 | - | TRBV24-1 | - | CATSAGSYEQYF | TGTGCCACCAGTGCGGGATCCTACGAGCAGTACTTC
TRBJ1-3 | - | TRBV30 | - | CAWGQALNTIYF | TGTGCCTGGGGGCAAGCCTTAAACACCATATATTTT
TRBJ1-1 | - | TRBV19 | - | CASSIKLMNTEAFF | TGTGCCAGTAGTATAAAGCTCATGAACACTGAAGCTTTCTTT
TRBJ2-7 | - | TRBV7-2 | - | CASSPAGNEQYF | TGTGCCAGCAGCCCCGCAGGGAACGAGCAGTACTTC
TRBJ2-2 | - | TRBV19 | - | CASSTLGHRNTGELFF | TGTGCCAGTAGTACCCTGGGACACAGAAACACCGGGGAGCTGTTTTTT
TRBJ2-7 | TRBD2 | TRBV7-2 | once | CASSVLGTSGTYEQYF | TGTGCCAGCAGCGTCCTGGGGACTAGTGGAACCTACGAGCAGTACTTC
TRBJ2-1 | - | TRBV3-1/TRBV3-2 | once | CASSQIAANEQFF | TGTGCCAGCAGCCAAATAGCGGCCAATGAGCAGTTCTTC
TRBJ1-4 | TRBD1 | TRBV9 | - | CASSADRGREKLFF | TGTGCCAGCAGCGCAGACAGGGGTCGTGAAAAACTGTTTTTT
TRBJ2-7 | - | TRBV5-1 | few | CASSSYRVGTEEQYF | TGCGCCAGCAGCTCCTACAGGGTAGGAACAGAAGAGCAGTACTTC
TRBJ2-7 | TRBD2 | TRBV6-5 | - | CASSTTSGPYEQYF | TGTGCCAGCAGTACGACTAGCGGGCCCTACGAGCAGTACTTC
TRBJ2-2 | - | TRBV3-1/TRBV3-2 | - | CASSQGTLQNTGELFF | TGTGCCAGCAGCCAAGGGACACTCCAAAACACCGGGGAGCTGTTTTTT
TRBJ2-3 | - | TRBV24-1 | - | CATSDWVPGGSTDTQYF | TGTGCCACCAGTGATTGGGTTCCCGGAGGGAGCACAGATACGCAGTATTTT
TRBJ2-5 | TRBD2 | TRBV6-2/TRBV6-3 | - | CASSYRMGGTRGQETQYF | TGTGCCAGCAGTTACCGGATGGGGGGGACGAGAGGACAAGAGACCCAGTACTTC
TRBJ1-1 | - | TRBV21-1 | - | CASSKSSGFPEAFF | TGTGCCAGCAGCAAATCAAGCGGGTTCCCTGAAGCTTTCTTT
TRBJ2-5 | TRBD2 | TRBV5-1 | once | CASSLMIGEGETQYF | TGCGCCAGCAGCTTGATGATAGGGGAGGGGGAGACCCAGTACTTC
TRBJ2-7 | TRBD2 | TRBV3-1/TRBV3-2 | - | CASSQGALAGLGVYEQYF | TGTGCCAGCAGCCAAGGGGCCCTAGCGGGGCTGGGCGTTTACGAGCAGTACTTC
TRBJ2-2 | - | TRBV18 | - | CASSPQGQYTGELFF | TGTGCCAGCTCACCACAGGGGCAGTACACCGGGGAGCTGTTTTTT
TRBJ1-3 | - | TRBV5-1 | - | CASSLRQASGNTIYF | TGCGCCAGCAGCTTGCGCCAAGCTTCTGGAAACACCATATATTTT
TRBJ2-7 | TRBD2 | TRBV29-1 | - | CSVGIVTGGPREQYF | TGCAGCGTTGGGATTGTAACGGGAGGTCCTCGCGAGCAGTACTTC
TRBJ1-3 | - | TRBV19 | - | CASSITRTSGNTIYF | TGTGCCAGTAGTATTACAAGAACCTCTGGAAACACCATATATTTT
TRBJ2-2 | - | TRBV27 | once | CASSLWQNTGELFF | TGTGCCAGCAGTTTATGGCAAAACACCGGGGAGCTGTTTTTT
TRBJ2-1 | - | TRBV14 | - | CASSREVYNEQFF | TGTGCCAGCAGCCGGGAGGTATACAATGAGCAGTTCTTC